One sample yielded the 18 T cell receptor beta chains listed below, sequenced in a study of PD-L1 blockade in urothelial cancer. TCRdb's table, derived via immunoSEQ multiplex PCR, lists solely in-frame clones and lacks some. Of roughly 32,000 clones listed, 75% to 85% were seen once; the top ten hold less than 40%. The source was PBMCs, collected around atezolizumab (anti-PD-L1) treatment. The receptors derive from a man aged 60-69 years with urothelial cancer.

This chain joins TRBV2 and TRBJ1-6; TRBD1 aligns across 7 bases. J gave up 7 bases and V 3 bases, and 6 bases lay outside the gene matches. From germline, CDR1 is SNHLY and CDR2 FYNNEI. This CDR3 has 15 residues. CDR3 coding DNA: TGTGCCAGCAGTGAGGCCCAACAGGGGAATTCACCCCTCCACTTT. Amino acid sequence: CASSEAQQGNSPLHF. The full variable domain, with the rest looked up from reference TRBV2 and TRBJ1-6, is EPEVTQTPSHQVTQMGQEVILRCVPISNHLYFYWYRQILGQKVEFLVSFYNNEISEKSEIFDDQFSVERPDGSNFTLKIRSTKLEDSAMYFCASSEAQQGNSPLHFGNGTRLTVT.

There are a few counts of this clone. The rearrangement links TRBV2 to TRBJ2-1; 10 nucleotides line up with TRBD1. V lost 10 bases, J lost 8 bases, and 8 bases stayed unmatched. The CDR3 sequence is 13 residues long. CDR1 and CDR2 (germline): SNHLY, FYNNEI. Written as DNA, the CDR3 is TGTGCCACTTGGGACAGGGGATCCGATGAGCAGTTCTTC. This gives the protein CATWDRGSDEQFF.

The J gene is TRBJ2-7, the V gene TRBV9; 8 bases align to TRBD1. The CDR3 length is 13 residues. Germline trimming cut 3 bases from V and 5 bases from J; bases unmatched to any gene: 4. CDR1 and CDR2 from the germline V gene are SGDLS and YYNGEE. The CDR3 region has the DNA TGTGCCAGCAGCGCAGGGGGCGGCGACGAGCAGTACTTC. This gives the protein CASSAGGGDEQYF.

This rearrangement joins TRBV5-1 to TRBJ2-3; tentatively, D is TRBD2 (5 bases). The germline V gene encodes CDR1 SGHRS and CDR2 YFSETQ. CDR3 size: 15 residues. Between the trimmed V and J ends, which lost 2 bases and 0 bases, there was a span of 10 bases. The chain's CDR3 is CASSFTRSSTDTQYF. The DNA of the CDR3 is TGCGCCAGCAGCTTTACTAGATCTAGCACAGATACGCAGTATTTT.

This rearrangement joins TRBV19 to TRBJ2-3; the D gene is possibly TRBD2 (6 bases). This CDR3 is built from 16 residues. V was pared by 7 bases and J by 2 bases, with 19 bases between. Germline V gene sequence: CDR1 LNHDA, CDR2 SQIVND (reference sequence). CDR3 sequence (DNA): TGTGCCAGTACCGACCGTGGCGGGATCTCCACAGATACGCAGTATTTT. Translated, it gives CASTDRGGISTDTQYF.

The J gene is TRBJ2-7, the V gene TRBV11-2; 8 positions agree with TRBD1. J gave up 1 base and V 4 bases, and 3 bases lay outside the gene matches. The CDR3 totals 14 residues. Germline loops: CDR1 SGHAT, CDR2 FQNNGV. The CDR3 sequence: CASSSDRVSYEQYF. The DNA for the CDR3 is TGTGCCAGCAGCTCGGACAGGGTATCCTACGAGCAGTACTTC.

This clone was picked up one time. The V gene is TRBV7-2, the J gene TRBJ1-5; 8 nucleotides match TRBD1. Germline V gives CDR1 SGHTA, CDR2 FQGNSA. V lost 4 bases, J lost 1 base, and 6 bases stayed unmatched. CDR3 length: 16 amino acids. CDR3 sequence: CASSSPDRESNQPQHF. DNA of the CDR3: TGTGCCAGCAGCTCCCCGGACAGGGAGAGCAATCAGCCCCAGCATTTT. The full variable domain, rest sourced from reference TRBV7-2 and TRBJ1-5, is GAGVSQSPSNKVTEKGKDVELRCDPISGHTALYWYRQSLGQGLEFLIYFQGNSAPDKSGLPSDRFSAERTGGSVSTLTIQRTQQEDSAVYLCASSSPDRESNQPQHFGDGTRLSIL.

Only one count was recorded for this clone. The V and J genes are TRBV30 and TRBJ2-1; the match to TRBD1 covers 7 bases. The CDR3 runs 14 residues. Germline V gene data show CDR1 as GTSNPN and CDR2 as SVGIG (reference sequence). Trimming removed 2 bases from V and 2 bases from J; junction bases left unmatched: 3. CDR3 bases: TGTGCCTGGAGTTTGGGGACAGCCTACAATGAGCAGTTCTTC. Translated: CAWSLGTAYNEQFF.

The V gene is TRBV6-1, the J gene TRBJ2-1; no clear D. CDR1 MNHNS and CDR2 SASEGT come from the germline V gene. This CDR3 has 12 residues. V was cut by 6 bases and J by 5 bases, with 8 bases left in between. The CDR3 sequence: CASRRENNEQFF. Written as DNA, the CDR3 is TGTGCCAGCAGGAGAGAGAACAATGAGCAGTTCTTC.

The rearrangement links TRBV19 to TRBJ2-4, with TRBD2 identical over 8 bases. The CDR3 is 15 residues long. Trimming removed 5 bases from V and 5 bases from J; junction bases left unmatched: 8. From germline, CDR1 is LNHDA and CDR2 SQIVND (reference sequence). In DNA, the CDR3 is TGTGCCAGTAGTGAACAGCGGGAGTGGGAAAACATTCAGTACTTC. Protein: CASSEQREWENIQYF.

This sequence joins TRBV6-5 and TRBJ2-7, with 9 bases aligning to TRBD1. The V segment lost 6 bases and the J segment 3 bases; nucleotides outside the gene matches: 3. CDR1 is MNHEY, CDR2 SVGAGI, per germline. The CDR3 spans 13 residues. CDR3 nucleotide sequence: TGTGCCAGCAGCCCGGACAGGGGCTACGAGCAGTACTTC. It specifies CASSPDRGYEQYF.

This clone was picked up a small number of times. The chain combines TRBV2 with TRBJ2-7; D unclear. The CDR3 contains 13 residues. Germline V gene lookup returns CDR1 SNHLY and CDR2 FYNNEI. V lost 1 base and J lost 2, with 6 bases in between. The CDR3 DNA reads TGTGCCAGCAGTGAAGGGCCTGCCTACGAGCAGTACTTC. This translates into CASSEGPAYEQYF.

This clone was counted a single time. DNA of the CDR3: TGTGCCAGCAGCTTAGAGGGGACTAGCGGAATCCACGAGCAGTACTTC. It yields the protein CASSLEGTSGIHEQYF. V is TRBV7-2 and J is TRBJ2-7; TRBD2 matches at 11 bases. Germline CDR1 reads SGHTA; CDR2 reads FQGNSA. The J segment lost 5 bases and the V segment lost 1 base, leaving 7 bases of the junction unmatched. The CDR3 loop spans 16 amino acids. The full variable domain, its missing parts supplied by reference TRBV7-2 and TRBJ2-7, is GAGVSQSPSNKVTEKGKDVELRCDPISGHTALYWYRQSLGQGLEFLIYFQGNSAPDKSGLPSDRFSAERTGGSVSTLTIQRTQQEDSAVYLCASSLEGTSGIHEQYFGPGTRLTVT.

This clone was counted once. This chain uses TRBV6-5 with TRBJ1-1, with unresolved D. CDR3 size: 13 residues. V lost 0 bases and J 6 bases, leaving 8 bases between the germline ends. CDR1 and CDR2 (germline): MNHEY, SVGAGI. The CDR3 here is CASSYSAHSEAFF. The CDR3 coding sequence is TGTGCCAGCAGTTACTCTGCGCACTCTGAAGCTTTCTTT.

The rearrangement joins TRBV6-5 to TRBJ2-2; 9 nucleotides match TRBD1. The V gene's germline CDR1 is MNHEY and CDR2 SVGAGI. V dropped 7 bases and J dropped 5; count of bases not matched to a gene: 8. CDR3 length: 15 residues. CDR3: CASNEGTGRTGELFF. The CDR3 region has the DNA TGTGCCAGCAATGAGGGGACAGGGAGGACCGGGGAGCTGTTTTTT.

The genes are TRBV19 and TRBJ1-6; 11 bases agree with TRBD1. The CDR3 is 16 residues long. V lost 3 bases to trimming and J lost 10 bases; unmatched junction nucleotides: 8. The germline CDR1 and CDR2 sequences are LNHDA and SQIVND (reference sequence). DNA for the CDR3: TGTGCCAGTAGTATTTCTAGGACAGGGGGCTCGTCACCCCTCCACTTT. Amino acid sequence: CASSISRTGGSSPLHF.

The chain carries TRBV5-1 and TRBJ1-1, with a possible D match to TRBD1 (5 bases). The V end was cut by 5 bases, the J end by 1 base, with 15 bases between. This CDR3 region has 15 residues. From germline, CDR1 is SGHRS and CDR2 YFSETQ. Here the CDR3 reads CASSNDWGKNTEAFF. The CDR3 coding sequence is TGCGCCAGCAGTAACGACTGGGGCAAGAACACTGAAGCTTTCTTT.

The genes are TRBV5-1 and TRBJ2-7; tentatively, D is TRBD1 (6 bases). Germline V lookup: CDR1 SGHRS, CDR2 YFSETQ. The V gene lost 3 bases and the J gene lost 2 bases, with 15 bases spanning the gap. This CDR3 contains 15 residues. DNA of the CDR3: TGCGCCAGCAGCTCGACAACAGGGAAAACCTACGAGCAGTACTTC. This gives the protein CASSSTTGKTYEQYF.